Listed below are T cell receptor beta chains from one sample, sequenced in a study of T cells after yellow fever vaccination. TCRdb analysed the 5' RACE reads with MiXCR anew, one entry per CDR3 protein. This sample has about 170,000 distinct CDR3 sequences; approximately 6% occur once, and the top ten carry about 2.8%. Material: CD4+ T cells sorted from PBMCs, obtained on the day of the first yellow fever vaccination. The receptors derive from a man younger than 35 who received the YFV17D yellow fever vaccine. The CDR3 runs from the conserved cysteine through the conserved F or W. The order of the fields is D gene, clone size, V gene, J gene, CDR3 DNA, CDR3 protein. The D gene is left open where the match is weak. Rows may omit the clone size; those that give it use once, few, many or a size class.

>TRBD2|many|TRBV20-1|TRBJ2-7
TGCAGTGCTAGTGAACTAGCGGGGGAATCCTACGAGCAGTACTTC
CSASELAGESYEQYF
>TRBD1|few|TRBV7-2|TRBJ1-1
TGTGCCAGCAGCCCATACAGGGGACTCATGAACACTGAAGCTTTCTTT
CASSPYRGLMNTEAFF
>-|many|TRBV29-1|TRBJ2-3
TGCAGCGTTGAAGGGCTAGCTGTCACAGATACGCAGTATTTT
CSVEGLAVTDTQYF
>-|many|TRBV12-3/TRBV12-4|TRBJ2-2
TGTGCCAGCAGCAGGATCGGGGGGAACACCGGGGAGCTGTTTTTT
CASSRIGGNTGELFF
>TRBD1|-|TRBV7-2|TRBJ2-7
TGTGCCAGCAGCTGGGACAGGGGGGAATACGAGCAGTACTTC
CASSWDRGEYEQYF
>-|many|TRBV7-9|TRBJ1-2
TGTGCCAGCAGCTTAGCCCAGGGGCCTAACTATGGCTACACCTTC
CASSLAQGPNYGYTF
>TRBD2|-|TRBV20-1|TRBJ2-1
TGCTGTGCTAGAGTTAATCTAGCGGGGGGGAGGTACGATGAGCAGTTCTTC
CCARVNLAGGRYDEQFF
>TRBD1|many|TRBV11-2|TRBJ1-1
TGTGCCAGCAGCCGGACAGGGTATTTCACTGAAGCTTTCTTT
CASSRTGYFTEAFF
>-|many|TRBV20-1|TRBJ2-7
TGCAGTGCTAGGGCCAGGGGCTTCTACGAGCAGTACTTC
CSARARGFYEQYF
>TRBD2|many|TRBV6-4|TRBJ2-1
TGTGCCAGCAGACGAATGGGACCCGACAGGGCCCTTCTCGGACTAGCGATCGAGCAGTTCTTC
CASRRMGPDRALLGLAIEQFF
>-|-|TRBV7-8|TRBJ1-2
TGTGCCAGCAGCTTACCCCCGACAGGAGGCTACACCTTC
CASSLPPTGGYTF
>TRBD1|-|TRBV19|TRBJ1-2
TGTGCCAGTAGTCGGACAGGCCGCCCGGGCTACACCTTC
CASSRTGRPGYTF
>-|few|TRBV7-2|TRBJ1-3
TGTGCCAGCAGCTTGGGCTCCATCTCTGGAAACACCATATATTTT
CASSLGSISGNTIYF
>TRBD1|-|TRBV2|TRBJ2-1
TGTGCCAGCAGGAGGGACAGGGGGTTTGAGCAGTTCTTC
CASRRDRGFEQFF
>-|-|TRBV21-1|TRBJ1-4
TGTGCCAGCAGCAAAGAGGATCGGCCGCTGAATGAAAAACTGTTTTTT
CASSKEDRPLNEKLFF
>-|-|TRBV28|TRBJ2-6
TGTGCCAGCAGGACAAATGTAGAAGTCCTGACTTTC
CASRTNVEVLTF
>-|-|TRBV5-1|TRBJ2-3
TGCGCCAGCAGCGGGCAGGGGCGGAGCACAGATACGCAGTATTTT
CASSGQGRSTDTQYF
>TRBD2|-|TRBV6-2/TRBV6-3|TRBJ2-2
TGTGCCAGCAGAAAGCTAGCGGGGTCCGGCATCCGGGAGCTGTTTTTT
CASRKLAGSGIRELFF
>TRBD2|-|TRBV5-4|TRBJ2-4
TGTGCCAGCAGCCCTGGGACTATACAAGGGAACATTCAGTACTTC
CASSPGTIQGNIQYF